The rows below give T cell receptor beta chains drawn from one sample of a study of blood T cell repertoires in COVID-19. The table came from immunoSEQ multiplex PCR; TCRdb's copy has only in-frame clones and leaves some out. This table has some 190,000 clones, roughly 88% appearing once. The sample was peripheral blood. These receptor sequences come from a man aged 60-69 years with acute or convalescent COVID-19. Both conserved end residues are part of each CDR3. The D gene is left open where the match is weak. Not all rows give a size; the values are once, few, many and, for expanded clones, a class.

j_call	clone_size	d_call	v_call	cdr3_aa	cdr3_nt
TRBJ2-7	-	-	TRBV6-5	CASTLRDSYEQYF	TGTGCCAGCACCCTCCGGGACTCCTACGAGCAGTACTTC
TRBJ2-7	-	-	TRBV6-2/TRBV6-3	CASSSPSRVSPYEQYF	TGTGCCAGCAGTTCCCCGAGCAGGGTTTCCCCCTACGAGCAGTACTTC
TRBJ2-3	-	-	TRBV28	CASSQAGSSTDTQYF	TGTGCCAGCAGCCAAGCGGGCTCTAGCACAGATACGCAGTATTTT
TRBJ1-2	-	TRBD1	TRBV30	CAWTGWARDREIQGYTF	TGTGCCTGGACCGGGTGGGCCCGGGACAGGGAGATTCAGGGCTACACCTTC
TRBJ1-1	-	-	TRBV5-6	CASSLGFGGTTEAFF	TGTGCCAGCAGCTTGGGGTTCGGGGGGACCACTGAAGCTTTCTTT
TRBJ2-3	-	TRBD2	TRBV7-2	CASSLTVRLAGGGDTQYF	TGTGCCAGCAGCTTAACCGTCCGCCTAGCGGGAGGAGGTGATACGCAGTATTTT
TRBJ1-5	-	-	TRBV28	CASGFIQGTGNQPQHF	TGTGCCAGCGGATTCATACAGGGTACGGGCAATCAGCCCCAGCATTTT
TRBJ2-3	-	-	TRBV5-1	CASTAGSTDTQYF	TGCGCCAGCACAGCGGGTAGCACAGATACGCAGTATTTT
TRBJ2-7	-	TRBD1	TRBV6-5	CASSWDREDEQYF	TGTGCCAGCAGTTGGGACAGGGAGGACGAGCAGTACTTC
TRBJ1-2	-	-	TRBV5-6	CASSSWAHYGYTF	TGTGCCAGCAGCTCGTGGGCGCACTATGGCTACACCTTC
TRBJ1-4	-	-	TRBV12-3/TRBV12-4	CASSLTAEKLFF	TGTGCCAGCAGTTTGACAGCTGAAAAACTGTTTTTT
TRBJ1-1	-	TRBD1	TRBV7-9	CAVPGQGNTEAFF	TGTGCCGTGCCAGGACAGGGGAACACTGAAGCTTTCTTT
TRBJ2-6	once	-	TRBV24-1	CAQTGTGHFPQLPHSGANVLTF	TGTGCTCAGACCGGGACTGGGCATTTCCCACAACTTCCCCACTCTGGGGCCAACGTCCTGACTTTC
TRBJ2-7	-	-	TRBV3-1/TRBV3-2	CASSRRPTGATYEQYF	TGTGCCAGCAGCCGCCGCCCGACAGGTGCCACCTACGAGCAGTACTTC
TRBJ1-5	-	-	TRBV18	CASSPDKDQPQHF	TGTGCCAGCTCACCAGACAAAGATCAGCCCCAGCATTTT
TRBJ1-1	-	TRBD1	TRBV5-1	CASPSGGKSLNTEAFF	TGCGCCAGCCCCTCAGGGGGCAAGTCTCTGAACACTGAAGCTTTCTTT
TRBJ2-2	few	TRBD1	TRBV7-2	CASSFPGQGRAGELFF	TGTGCCAGCAGCTTCCCCGGACAGGGTCGTGCCGGGGAGCTGTTTTTT
TRBJ2-1	few	TRBD2	TRBV6-6	CASSPRTSGAYNEQFF	TGTGCCAGCAGTCCACGGACTAGCGGGGCCTACAATGAGCAGTTCTTC
TRBJ1-2	-	TRBD1	TRBV7-2	CASSANRGGNYGYTF	TGTGCCAGCAGCGCGAACAGGGGGGGGAACTATGGCTACACCTTC
TRBJ2-1	-	TRBD1	TRBV29-1	CSVGQGWNEQFF	TGCAGCGTGGGACAGGGGTGGAATGAGCAGTTCTTC
TRBJ2-7	-	TRBD2	TRBV6-5	CASGKAGGNAEQYF	TGTGCCAGCGGAAAAGCGGGAGGTAACGCCGAGCAGTACTTC
TRBJ2-7	few	-	TRBV2	CASGLYEQYF	TGTGCCAGCGGACTCTACGAGCAGTACTTC
TRBJ2-1	-	TRBD1	TRBV15	CATSSSRDRGTNEQFF	TGTGCCACCAGCTCGTCCCGGGACAGGGGTACCAATGAGCAGTTCTTC
TRBJ2-1	-	TRBD1	TRBV5-6	CASSHTRQGLGYNEQFF	TGTGCCAGCAGCCATACCCGACAGGGGCTAGGTTACAATGAGCAGTTCTTC
TRBJ2-1	-	-	TRBV7-9	CASSQGGGSAHNEQFF	TGTGCCAGCAGCCAAGGGGGTGGGTCGGCGCACAATGAGCAGTTCTTC
TRBJ2-7	once	TRBD1	TRBV7-6	CASSATGGMVLEQYF	TGTGCCAGCAGCGCGACAGGGGGCATGGTCCTCGAGCAGTACTTC
TRBJ2-3	-	TRBD2	TRBV3-1/TRBV3-2	CASSLSGRTDTQYF	TGTGCCAGCAGCCTTAGCGGGAGAACAGATACGCAGTATTTT
TRBJ2-7	-	-	TRBV5-1	CASSLGRTAPYEQYF	TGCGCCAGCAGCTTGGGGAGGACAGCGCCCTACGAGCAGTACTTC
TRBJ2-2	-	TRBD2	TRBV3-1/TRBV3-2	CASSQGTSGSNTGELFF	TGTGCCAGCAGCCAAGGGACTAGCGGGTCGAACACCGGGGAGCTGTTTTTT
TRBJ2-7	-	-	TRBV7-6	CASSLRGGQYEQYF	TGTGCCAGCAGCCTTAGAGGGGGACAATACGAGCAGTACTTC